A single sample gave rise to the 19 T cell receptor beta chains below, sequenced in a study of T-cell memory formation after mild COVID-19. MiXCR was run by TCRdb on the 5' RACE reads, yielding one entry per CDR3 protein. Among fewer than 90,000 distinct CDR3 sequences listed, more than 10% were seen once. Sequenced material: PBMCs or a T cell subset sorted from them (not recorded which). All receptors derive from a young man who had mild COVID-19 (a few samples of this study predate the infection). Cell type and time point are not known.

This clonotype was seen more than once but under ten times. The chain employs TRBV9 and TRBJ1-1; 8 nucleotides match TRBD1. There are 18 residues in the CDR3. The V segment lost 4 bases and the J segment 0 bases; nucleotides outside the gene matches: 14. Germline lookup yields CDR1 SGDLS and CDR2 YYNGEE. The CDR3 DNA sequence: TGTGCCAGCAGCATCTACAGGGGGGCCTCGGAGGTGAACACTGAAGCTTTCTTT. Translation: CASSIYRGASEVNTEAFF. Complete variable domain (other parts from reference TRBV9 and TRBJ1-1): DSGVTQTPKHLITATGQRVTLRCSPRSGDLSVYWYQQSLDQGLQFLIQYYNGEERAKGNILERFSAQQFPDLHSELNLSSLELGDSALYFCASSIYRGASEVNTEAFFGQGTRLTVV.

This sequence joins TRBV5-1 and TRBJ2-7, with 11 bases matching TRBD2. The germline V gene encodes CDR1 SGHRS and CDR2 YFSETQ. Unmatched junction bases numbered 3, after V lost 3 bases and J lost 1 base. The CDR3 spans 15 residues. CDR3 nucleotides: TGCGCCAGCAGCTCTCGACTAGCGGGGTCCTACGAGCAGTACTTC. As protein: CASSSRLAGSYEQYF.

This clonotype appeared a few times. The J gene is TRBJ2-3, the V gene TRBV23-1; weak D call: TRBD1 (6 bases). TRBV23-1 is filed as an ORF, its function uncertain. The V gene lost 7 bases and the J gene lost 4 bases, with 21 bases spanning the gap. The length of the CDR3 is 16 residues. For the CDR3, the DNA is TGCGCCAGCATCATACAGGGTGGTAGTTGTGCAGATACGCAGTATTTT. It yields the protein CASIIQGGSCADTQYF.

The CDR3 sequence: CASSLFLGTDTQYF. The CDR3 nucleotides are TGTGCCAGCAGCTTATTCCTAGGCACAGATACGCAGTATTTT. The chain has TRBV7-6 and TRBJ2-3, with D uncertain. The CDR3 spans 14 residues. Trimming removed 2 bases at V and 1 base at J, with 7 bases between. CDR1 and CDR2 (germline): SGHVS, FNYEAQ.

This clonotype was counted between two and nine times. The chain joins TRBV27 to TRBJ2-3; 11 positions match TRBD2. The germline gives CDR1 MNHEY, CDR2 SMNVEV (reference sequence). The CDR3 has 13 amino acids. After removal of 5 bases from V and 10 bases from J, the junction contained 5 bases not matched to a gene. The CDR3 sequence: CASSPLGLAAQYF. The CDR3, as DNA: TGTGCCAGCAGTCCTTTGGGACTAGCGGCGCAGTATTTT.

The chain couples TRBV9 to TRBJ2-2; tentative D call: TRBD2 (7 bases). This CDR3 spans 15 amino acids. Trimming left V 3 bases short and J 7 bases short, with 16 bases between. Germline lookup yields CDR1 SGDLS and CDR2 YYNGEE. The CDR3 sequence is CASSGAGGRIGELFF. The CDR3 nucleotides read TGTGCCAGCAGCGGAGCCGGGGGGCGCATCGGGGAGCTGTTTTTT.

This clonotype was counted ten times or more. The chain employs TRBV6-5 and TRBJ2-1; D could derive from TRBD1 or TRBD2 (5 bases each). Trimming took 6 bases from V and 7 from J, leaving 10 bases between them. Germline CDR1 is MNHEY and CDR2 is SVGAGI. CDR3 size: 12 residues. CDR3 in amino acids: CASSLGTNEQFF. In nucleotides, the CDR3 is TGTGCCAGCAGCCTGGGGACGAATGAGCAGTTCTTC.

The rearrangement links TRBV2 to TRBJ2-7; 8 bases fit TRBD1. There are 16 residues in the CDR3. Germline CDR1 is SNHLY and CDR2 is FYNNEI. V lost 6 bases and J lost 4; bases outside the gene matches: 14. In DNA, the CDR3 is TGTGCCAGCAGGACCCTACTGGGACAGGAAGGTTACGAGCAGTACGTC. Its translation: CASRTLLGQEGYEQYV.

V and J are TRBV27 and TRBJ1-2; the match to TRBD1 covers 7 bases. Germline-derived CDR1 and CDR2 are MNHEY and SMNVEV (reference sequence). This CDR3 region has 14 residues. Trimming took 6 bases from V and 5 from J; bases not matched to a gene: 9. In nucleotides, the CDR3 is TGTGCCAGCAGCCTGGGGACAGACCCTTATGGCTACACCTTC. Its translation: CASSLGTDPYGYTF.

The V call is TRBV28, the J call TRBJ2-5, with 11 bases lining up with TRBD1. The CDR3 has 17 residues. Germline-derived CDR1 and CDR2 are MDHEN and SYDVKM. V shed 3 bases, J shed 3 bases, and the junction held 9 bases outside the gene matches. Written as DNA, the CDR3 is TGTGCCAGCAGTTTTAGGACAGGGGGCCGCCTAAAAGAGACCCAGTACTTC. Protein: CASSFRTGGRLKETQYF.

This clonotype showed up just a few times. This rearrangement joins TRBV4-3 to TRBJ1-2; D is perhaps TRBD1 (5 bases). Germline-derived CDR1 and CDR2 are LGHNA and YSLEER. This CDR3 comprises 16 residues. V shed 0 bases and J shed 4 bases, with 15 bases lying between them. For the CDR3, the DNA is TGCGCCAGCAGCCAAGAAGGGCGGGACTACTCCTATGGCTACACCTTC. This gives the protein CASSQEGRDYSYGYTF.

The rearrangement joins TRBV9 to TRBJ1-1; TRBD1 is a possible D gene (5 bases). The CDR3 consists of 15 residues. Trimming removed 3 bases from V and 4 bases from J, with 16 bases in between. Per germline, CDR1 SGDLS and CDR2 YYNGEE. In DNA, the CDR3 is TGTGCCAGCAGCGCCTCAGGGAATCTGGGCACTGAAGCTTTCTTT. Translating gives CASSASGNLGTEAFF.

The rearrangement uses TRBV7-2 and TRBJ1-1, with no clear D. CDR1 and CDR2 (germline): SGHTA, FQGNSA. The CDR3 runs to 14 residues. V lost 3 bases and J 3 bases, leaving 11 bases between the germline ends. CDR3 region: CASSFSRGYTEAFF. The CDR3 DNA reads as TGTGCCAGCAGCTTTAGTCGTGGGTACACTGAAGCTTTCTTT.

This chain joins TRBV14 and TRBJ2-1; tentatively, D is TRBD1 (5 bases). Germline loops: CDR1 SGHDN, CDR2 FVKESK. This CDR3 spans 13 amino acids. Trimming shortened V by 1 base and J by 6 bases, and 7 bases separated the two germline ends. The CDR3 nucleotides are TGTGCCAGCAGCCAAGGGGGCGTCAATGAGCAGTTCTTC. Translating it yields CASSQGGVNEQFF.

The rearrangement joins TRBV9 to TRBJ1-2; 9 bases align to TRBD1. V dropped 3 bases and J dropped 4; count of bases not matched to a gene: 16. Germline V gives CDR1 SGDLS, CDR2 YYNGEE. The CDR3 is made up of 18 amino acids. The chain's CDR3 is CASSARGTGYGLGYGYTF. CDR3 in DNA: TGTGCCAGCAGCGCCCGCGGGACAGGGTACGGTTTGGGCTATGGCTACACCTTC.

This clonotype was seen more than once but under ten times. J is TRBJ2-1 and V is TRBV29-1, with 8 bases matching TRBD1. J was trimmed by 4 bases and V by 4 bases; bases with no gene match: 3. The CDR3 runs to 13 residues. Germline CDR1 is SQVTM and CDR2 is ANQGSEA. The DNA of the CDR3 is TGCAGCGTTGTCTACAGGGGGTACAATGAGCAGTTCTTC. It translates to CSVVYRGYNEQFF.

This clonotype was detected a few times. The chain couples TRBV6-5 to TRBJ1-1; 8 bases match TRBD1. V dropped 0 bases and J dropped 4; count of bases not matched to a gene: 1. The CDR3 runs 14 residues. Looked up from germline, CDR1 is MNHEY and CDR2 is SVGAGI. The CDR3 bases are TGTGCCAGCAGTTACTCACAGGGGGGCACTGAAGCTTTCTTT. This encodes CASSYSQGGTEAFF.

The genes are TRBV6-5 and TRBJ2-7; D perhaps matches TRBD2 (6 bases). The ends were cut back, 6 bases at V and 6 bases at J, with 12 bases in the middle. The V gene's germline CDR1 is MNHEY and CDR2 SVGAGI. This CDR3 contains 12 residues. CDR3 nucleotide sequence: TGTGCCAGCAGCCCGTGGGGGGTCGAGCAGTACTTC. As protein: CASSPWGVEQYF.

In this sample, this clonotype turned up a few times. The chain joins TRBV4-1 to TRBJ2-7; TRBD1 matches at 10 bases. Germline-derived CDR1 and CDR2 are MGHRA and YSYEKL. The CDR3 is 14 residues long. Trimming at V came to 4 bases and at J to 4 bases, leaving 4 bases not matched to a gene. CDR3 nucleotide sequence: TGCGCCAGCAGCCCGGGACAGGGGACGTACGAGCAGTACTTC. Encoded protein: CASSPGQGTYEQYF.